This TCR beta chain was sequenced during a study of cytomegalovirus exposure and HLA in healthy donors (dated by TCRdb to about 2017). Background for the entire study: A later analysis indicated that the 90 to 150 validation repertoires were generated on the platform also employed for the approximately 700 repertoires of the first cohort. High-throughput TCR immunosequencing, statistical association of individual TCRs with disease status, and machine learning were combined to predict cytomegalovirus infection status. Along with the roughly 670-subject first cohort, a separate validation cohort of over a hundred different subjects was used. The study was designed to test whether signatures of past pathogen exposure could be identified by cataloging public T cell receptors.

Study-level results and caveats: A total of fewer than 200 TCR beta chains were listed by the study as associated with cytomegalovirus. A later analysis lacked HLA typing for the validation cohort, so it scored co-occurrence in that cohort across all 110 or so repertoires. According to the authors, the approach could potentially be generalized to other disease states and immunological phenotypes. In vitro tests confirmed that three of the cytomegalovirus-associated TCR beta chains recognize cytomegalovirus antigens. A later analysis found that TCRs clustered in the first cohort also tended to co-occur in the 120 validation repertoires, with 90% to 95% of cluster scores above 0. Most TCR sequences were observed very rarely across donors, whereas some public TCRs were present in many individuals. Cytomegalovirus status was reported to be diagnosed by the classifier with high specificity and sensitivity in both the original and validation cohorts.

The CDR3 sequence holds 14 residues, the cysteine and phenylalanine included. This entry keeps only the CDR3 DNA: 42 bases, framed from base 1. Trimming costs V 3 bases and J 5 bases, and their ends lie 13 bases apart. Taken from the germline V gene (reference sequence), the CDR1 and CDR2 loops are LNHDA and SQIVND. At least ten counts were recorded for this clone. Its cognate antigen has yet to be identified. Base qualities are not recorded, but no much larger clone differs from it by a single base. Donors formed part of the validation cohort, which comprised 120 subjects and was distinct from the first cohort of 550 to 850 subjects. Libraries were constructed by the immunoSEQ multiplex PCR assay. From the authors' description of their analysis: To diagnose cytomegalovirus status from the catalog of TCR beta chain sequences, a statistical classification framework was built. Entries here come from immuneACCESS through TCRdb and include only in-frame sequences with V and J called. Some clones fail to appear in such tables; in the studies checked, an unresolved V gene covers under half of the shortfall, and the cause of the remainder is unknown. Clone size and V and J calls were adopted from that table, with D and trimming inferred from the DNA. The sample data list under 100,000 clones, and 84% of these were observed just once. The leading ten clones occupy around 10% of the sample.

This TCR derives from a young woman in good health and CMV-seropositive. Source material: PBMCs. The rearranged segments are TRBV19 and TRBJ1-1; too little of a D gene remains to name it. CDR3 region: CASSIVLGGTEAFF. DNA sequence: TGTGCCAGTAGTATCGTACTCGGCGGGACTGAAGCTTTCTTT.